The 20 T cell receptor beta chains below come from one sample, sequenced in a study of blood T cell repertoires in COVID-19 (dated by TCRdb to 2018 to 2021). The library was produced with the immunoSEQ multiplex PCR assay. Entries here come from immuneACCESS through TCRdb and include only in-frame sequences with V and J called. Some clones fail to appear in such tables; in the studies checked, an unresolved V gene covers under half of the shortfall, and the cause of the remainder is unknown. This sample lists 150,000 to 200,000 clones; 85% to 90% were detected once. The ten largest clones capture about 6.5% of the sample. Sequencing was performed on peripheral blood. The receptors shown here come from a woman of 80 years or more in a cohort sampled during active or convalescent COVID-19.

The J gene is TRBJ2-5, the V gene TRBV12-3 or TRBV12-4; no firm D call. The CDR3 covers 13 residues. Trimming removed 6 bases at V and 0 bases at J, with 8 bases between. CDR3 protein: CASSSTDQETQYF. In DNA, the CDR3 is TGTGCCAGCAGCTCCACAGACCAAGAGACCCAGTACTTC.

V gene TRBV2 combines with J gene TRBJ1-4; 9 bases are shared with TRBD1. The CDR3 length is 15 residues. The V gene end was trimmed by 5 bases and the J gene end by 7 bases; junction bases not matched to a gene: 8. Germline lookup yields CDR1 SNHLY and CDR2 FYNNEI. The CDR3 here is CASSRGTGSVEKLFF. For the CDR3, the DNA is TGTGCCAGCAGTAGAGGGACAGGGTCGGTTGAAAAACTGTTTTTT.

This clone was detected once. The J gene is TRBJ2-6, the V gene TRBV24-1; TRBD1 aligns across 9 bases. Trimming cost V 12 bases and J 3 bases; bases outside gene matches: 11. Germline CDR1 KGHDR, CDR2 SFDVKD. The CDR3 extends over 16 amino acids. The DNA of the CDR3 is TGTGCCGTCGGACAGGGGCCCCTGGGTGGGGCCAACGTCCTGACTTTC. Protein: CAVGQGPLGGANVLTF.

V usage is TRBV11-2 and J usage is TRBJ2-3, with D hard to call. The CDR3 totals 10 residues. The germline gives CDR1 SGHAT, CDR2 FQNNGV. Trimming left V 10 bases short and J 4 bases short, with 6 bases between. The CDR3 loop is CATFADTQYF. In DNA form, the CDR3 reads TGTGCCACCTTCGCAGATACGCAGTATTTT.

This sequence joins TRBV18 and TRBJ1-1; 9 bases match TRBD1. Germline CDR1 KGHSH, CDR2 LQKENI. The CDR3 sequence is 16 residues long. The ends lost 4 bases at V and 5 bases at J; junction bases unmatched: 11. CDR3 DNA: TGTGCCAGCTCACTTGGTACAGGGGGCGCAGGAACTGAAGCTTTCTTT. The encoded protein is CASSLGTGGAGTEAFF. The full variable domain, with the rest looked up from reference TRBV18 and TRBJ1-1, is NAGVMQNPRHLVRRRGQEARLRCSPMKGHSHVYWYRQLPEEGLKFMVYLQKENIIDESGMPKERFSAEFPKEGPSILRIQQVVRGDSAAYFCASSLGTGGAGTEAFFGQGTRLTVV.

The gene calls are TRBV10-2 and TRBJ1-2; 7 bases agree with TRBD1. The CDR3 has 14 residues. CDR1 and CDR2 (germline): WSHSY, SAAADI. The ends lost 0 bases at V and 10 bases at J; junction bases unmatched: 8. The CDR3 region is CASSESGDREAYTF. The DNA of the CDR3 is TGCGCCAGCAGTGAGTCGGGGGACAGAGAAGCCTACACCTTC.

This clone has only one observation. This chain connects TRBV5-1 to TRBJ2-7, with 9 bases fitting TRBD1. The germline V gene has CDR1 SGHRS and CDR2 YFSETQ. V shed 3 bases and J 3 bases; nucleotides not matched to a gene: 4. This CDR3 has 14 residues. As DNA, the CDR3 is TGCGCCAGCAGCTCGTGGACAGGGGACTACGAGCAGTACTTC. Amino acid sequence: CASSSWTGDYEQYF. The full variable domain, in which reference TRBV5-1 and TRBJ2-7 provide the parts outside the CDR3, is KAGVTQTPRYLIKTRGQQVTLSCSPISGHRSVSWYQQTPGQGLQFLFEYFSETQRNKGNFPGRFSGRQFSNSRSEMNVSTLELGDSALYLCASSSWTGDYEQYFGPGTRLTVT.

The CDR3 region is CASSPDSETQYF. CDR3 in DNA: TGTGCCAGTAGTCCAGACTCGGAGACCCAGTACTTC. The chain employs TRBV19 and TRBJ2-5; D is unclear. Germline values: CDR1 LNHDA, CDR2 SQIVND (reference sequence). The CDR3 has 12 amino acids. Trimming took off 5 bases at V and 5 bases at J, with 9 bases between the two ends.

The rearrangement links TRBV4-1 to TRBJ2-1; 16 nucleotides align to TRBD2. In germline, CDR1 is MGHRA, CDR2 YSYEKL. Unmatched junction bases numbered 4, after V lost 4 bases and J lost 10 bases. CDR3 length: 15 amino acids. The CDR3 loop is CASSPGLAGGKEQFF. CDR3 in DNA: TGCGCCAGCAGCCCGGGACTAGCGGGAGGGAAGGAGCAGTTCTTC.

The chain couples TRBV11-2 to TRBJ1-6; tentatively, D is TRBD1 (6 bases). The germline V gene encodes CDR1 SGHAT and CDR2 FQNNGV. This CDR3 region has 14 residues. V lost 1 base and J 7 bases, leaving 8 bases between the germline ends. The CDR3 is CASSLGTDNSPLHF. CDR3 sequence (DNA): TGTGCCAGCAGCTTAGGGACAGACAATTCACCCCTCCACTTT.

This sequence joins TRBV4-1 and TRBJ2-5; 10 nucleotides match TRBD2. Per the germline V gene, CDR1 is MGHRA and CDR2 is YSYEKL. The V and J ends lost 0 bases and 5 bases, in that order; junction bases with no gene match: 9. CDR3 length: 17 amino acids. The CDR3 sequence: CASSQDGPAGGFETQYF. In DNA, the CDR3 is TGCGCCAGCAGCCAAGATGGTCCAGCGGGAGGGTTTGAGACCCAGTACTTC.

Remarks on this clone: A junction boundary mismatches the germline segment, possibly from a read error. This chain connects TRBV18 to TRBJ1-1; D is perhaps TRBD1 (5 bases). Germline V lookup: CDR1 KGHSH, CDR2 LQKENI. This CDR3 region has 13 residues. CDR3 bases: TGTGCCACCTCAGGAGGGGCCGACACTGAAGCTTTCTTT. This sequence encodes CATSGGADTEAFF.

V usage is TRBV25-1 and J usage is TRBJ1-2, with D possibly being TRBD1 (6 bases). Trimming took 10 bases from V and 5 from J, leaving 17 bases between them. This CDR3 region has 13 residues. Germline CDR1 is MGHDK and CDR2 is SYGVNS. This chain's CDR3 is CATSTGLLYGYTF. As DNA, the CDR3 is TGTGCCACCTCGACAGGTCTCCTATATGGCTACACCTTC.

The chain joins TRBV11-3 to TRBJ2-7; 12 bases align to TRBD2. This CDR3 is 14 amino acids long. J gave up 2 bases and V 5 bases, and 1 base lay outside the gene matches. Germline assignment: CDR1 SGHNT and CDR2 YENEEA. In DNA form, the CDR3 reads TGTGCCAGCAGCCCTAGCGGGGGGGCCTACGAGCAGTACTTC. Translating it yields CASSPSGGAYEQYF.

As DNA, the CDR3 is TGTGCCATCAGGGACGGGACTCTTGAAGGCTACACCTTC. Translation: CAIRDGTLEGYTF. The chain uses TRBV10-3 and TRBJ1-2; D perhaps matches TRBD1 (5 bases). Germline V gives CDR1 ENHRY, CDR2 SYGVKD. The V end lost 6 bases, the J end lost 8 bases, and 16 bases lay between the germline ends. The CDR3 loop spans 13 amino acids.

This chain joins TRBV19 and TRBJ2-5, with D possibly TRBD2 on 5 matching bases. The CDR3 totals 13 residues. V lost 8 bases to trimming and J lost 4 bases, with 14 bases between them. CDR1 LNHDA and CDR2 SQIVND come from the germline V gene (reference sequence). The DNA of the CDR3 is TGTGCCAGTCGGGGAAAGGCGGGAGAGACCCAGTACTTC. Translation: CASRGKAGETQYF. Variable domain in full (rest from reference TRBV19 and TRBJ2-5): DGGITQSPKYLFRKEGQNVTLSCEQNLNHDAMYWYRQDPGQGLRLIYYSQIVNDFQKGDIAEGYSVSREKKESFPLTVTSAQKNPTAFYLCASRGKAGETQYFGPGTRLLVL.

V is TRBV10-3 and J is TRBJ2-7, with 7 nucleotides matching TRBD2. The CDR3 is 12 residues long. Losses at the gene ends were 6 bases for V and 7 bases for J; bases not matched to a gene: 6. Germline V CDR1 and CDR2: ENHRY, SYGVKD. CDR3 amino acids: CAIRTSVGEQYF. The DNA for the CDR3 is TGTGCCATCAGAACTAGCGTGGGGGAGCAGTACTTC.

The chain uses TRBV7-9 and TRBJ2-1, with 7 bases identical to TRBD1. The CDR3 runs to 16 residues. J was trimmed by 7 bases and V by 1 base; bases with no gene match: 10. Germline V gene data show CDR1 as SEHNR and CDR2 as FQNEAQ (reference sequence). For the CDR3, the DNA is TGTGCCAGCAGCTTAGAAACCGGGACAGTGTCTAATGAGCAGTTCTTC. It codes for CASSLETGTVSNEQFF.

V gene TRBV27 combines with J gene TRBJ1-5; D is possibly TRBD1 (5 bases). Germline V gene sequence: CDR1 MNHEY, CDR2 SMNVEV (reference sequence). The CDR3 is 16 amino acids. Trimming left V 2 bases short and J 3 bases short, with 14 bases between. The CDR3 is CASSLGGGDFNQPQHF. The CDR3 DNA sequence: TGTGCCAGCAGTTTAGGGGGAGGGGATTTCAATCAGCCCCAGCATTTT.

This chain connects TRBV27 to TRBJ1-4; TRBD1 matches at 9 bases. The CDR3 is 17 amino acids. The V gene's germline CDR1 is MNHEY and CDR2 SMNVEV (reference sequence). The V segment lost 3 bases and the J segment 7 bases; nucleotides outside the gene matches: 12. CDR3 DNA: TGTGCCAGCAGTTTCTCGCGACCGGGACAGGGAGGTGAAAAACTGTTTTTT. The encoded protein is CASSFSRPGQGGEKLFF.